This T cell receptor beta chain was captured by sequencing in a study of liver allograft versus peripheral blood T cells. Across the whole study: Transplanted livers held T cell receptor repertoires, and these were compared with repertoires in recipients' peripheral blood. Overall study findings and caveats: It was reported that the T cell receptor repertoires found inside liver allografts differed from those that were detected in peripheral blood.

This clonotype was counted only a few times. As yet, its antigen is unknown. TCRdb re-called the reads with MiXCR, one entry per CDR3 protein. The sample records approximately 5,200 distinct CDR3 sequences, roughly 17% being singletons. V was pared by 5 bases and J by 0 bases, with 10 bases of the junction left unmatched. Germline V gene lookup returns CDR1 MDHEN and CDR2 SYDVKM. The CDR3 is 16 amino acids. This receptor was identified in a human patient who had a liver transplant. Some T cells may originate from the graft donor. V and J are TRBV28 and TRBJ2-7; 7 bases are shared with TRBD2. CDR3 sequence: CASSHPLGGGSYEQYF. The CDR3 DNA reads TGTGCCAGCAGTCACCCTTTGGGGGGGGGCTCCTACGAGCAGTACTTC.